This T cell receptor (beta chain) was obtained from a study of T cells after posttransplantation cyclophosphamide. Notes on the study in general: Later post-transplant blood repertoires were often dominated by donor CD8+ memory clones. Blood and skin or GI T cell repertoires showed limited TRB overlap. Recipient CMV seropositivity and CMV reactivation strongly tracked TRB clonality.

This clone occurred many times. The target antigen is unknown. Some clones are missing from TCRdb's copy, which holds only in-frame ones; the method was immunoSEQ multiplex PCR. The specimen has about 33,000 clones, none found just once. Trimming took 4 bases from V and 3 from J, leaving 15 bases between them. The germline gives CDR1 GTSNPN, CDR2 SVGIG (reference sequence). This CDR3 is 14 amino acids long. The sequenced material came from PBMCs. The receptor was isolated from a woman aged 30 to 39 in good health and a related stem cell transplant donor. This rearrangement joins TRBV30 to TRBJ1-1; tentatively, D is TRBD1 (5 bases). Written as DNA, the CDR3 is TGTGCCTGGACCGTGGCAGGGTCGGACACTGAAGCTTTCTTT. Translating it yields CAWTVAGSDTEAFF. Supplemented by reference TRBV30 and TRBJ1-1, the full variable domain reads SQTIHQWPATLVQPVGSPLSLECTVEGTSNPNLYWYRQAAGRGLQLLFYSVGIGQISSEVPQNLSASRPQDRQFILSSKKLLLSDSGFYLCAWTVAGSDTEAFFGQGTRLTVV.